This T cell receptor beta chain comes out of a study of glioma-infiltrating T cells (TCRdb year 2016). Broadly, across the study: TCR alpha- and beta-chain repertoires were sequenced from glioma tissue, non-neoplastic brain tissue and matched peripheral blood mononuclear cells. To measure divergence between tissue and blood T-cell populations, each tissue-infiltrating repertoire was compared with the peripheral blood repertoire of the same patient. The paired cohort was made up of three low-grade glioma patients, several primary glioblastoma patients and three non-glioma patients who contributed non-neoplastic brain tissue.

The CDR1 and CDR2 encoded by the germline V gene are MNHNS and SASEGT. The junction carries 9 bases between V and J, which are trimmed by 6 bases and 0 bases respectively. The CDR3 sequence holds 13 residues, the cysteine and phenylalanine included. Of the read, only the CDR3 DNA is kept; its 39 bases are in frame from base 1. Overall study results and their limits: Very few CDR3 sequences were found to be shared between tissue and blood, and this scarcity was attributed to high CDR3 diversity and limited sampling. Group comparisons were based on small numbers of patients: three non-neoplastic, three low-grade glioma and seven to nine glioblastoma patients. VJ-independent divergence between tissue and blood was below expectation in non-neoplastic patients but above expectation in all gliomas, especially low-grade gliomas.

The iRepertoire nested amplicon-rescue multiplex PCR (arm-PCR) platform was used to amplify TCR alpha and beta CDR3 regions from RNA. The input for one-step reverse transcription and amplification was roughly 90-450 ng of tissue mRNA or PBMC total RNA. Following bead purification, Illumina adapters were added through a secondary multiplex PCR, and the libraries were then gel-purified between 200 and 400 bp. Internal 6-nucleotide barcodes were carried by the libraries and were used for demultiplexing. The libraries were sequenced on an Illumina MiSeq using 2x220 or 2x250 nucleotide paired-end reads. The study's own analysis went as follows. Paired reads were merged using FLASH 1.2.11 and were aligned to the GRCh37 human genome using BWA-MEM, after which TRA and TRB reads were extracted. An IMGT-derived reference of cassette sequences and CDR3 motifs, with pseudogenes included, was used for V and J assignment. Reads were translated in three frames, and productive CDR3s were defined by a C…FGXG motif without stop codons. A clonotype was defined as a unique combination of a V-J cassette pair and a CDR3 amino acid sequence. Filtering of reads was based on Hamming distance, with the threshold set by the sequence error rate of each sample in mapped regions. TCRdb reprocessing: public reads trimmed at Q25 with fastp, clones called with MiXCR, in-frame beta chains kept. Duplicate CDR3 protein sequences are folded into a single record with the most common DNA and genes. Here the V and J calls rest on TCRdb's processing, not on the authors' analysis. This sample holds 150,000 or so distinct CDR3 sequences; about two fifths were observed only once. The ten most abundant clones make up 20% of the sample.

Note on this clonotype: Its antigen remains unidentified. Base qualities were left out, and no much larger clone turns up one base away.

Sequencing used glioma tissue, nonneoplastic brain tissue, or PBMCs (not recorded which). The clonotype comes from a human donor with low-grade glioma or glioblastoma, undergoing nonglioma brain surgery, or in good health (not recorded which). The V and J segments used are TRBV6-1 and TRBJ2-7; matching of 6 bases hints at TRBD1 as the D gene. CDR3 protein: CASSRDTSYEQYF. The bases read TGTGCCAGCAGCCGGGACACCTCCTACGAGCAGTACTTC.